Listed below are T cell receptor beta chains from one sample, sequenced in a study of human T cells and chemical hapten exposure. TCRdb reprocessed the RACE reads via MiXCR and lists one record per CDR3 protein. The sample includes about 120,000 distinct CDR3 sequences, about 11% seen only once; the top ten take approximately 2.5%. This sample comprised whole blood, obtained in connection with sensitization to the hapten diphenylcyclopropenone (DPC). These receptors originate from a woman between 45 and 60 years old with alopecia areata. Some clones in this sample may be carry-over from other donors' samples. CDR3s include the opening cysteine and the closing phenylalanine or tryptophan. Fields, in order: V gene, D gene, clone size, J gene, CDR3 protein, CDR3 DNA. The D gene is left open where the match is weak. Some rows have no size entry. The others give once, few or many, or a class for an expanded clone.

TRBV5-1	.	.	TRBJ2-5	CASSLLGTQETQYF	TGCGCCAGCAGCTTGCTTGGTACGCAGGAGACCCAGTACTTC
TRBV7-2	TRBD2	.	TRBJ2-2	CASIESGMIGELFF	TGTGCCAGCATCGAAAGCGGGATGATCGGGGAGCTGTTTTTT
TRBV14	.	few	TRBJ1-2	CASSQQDNVYTF	TGTGCCAGCAGCCAACAGGACAACGTCTACACCTTC
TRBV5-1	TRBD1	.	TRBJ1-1	CASSLTGGYTEAFF	TGCGCCAGCAGCTTGACAGGGGGCTACACTGAAGCTTTCTTT
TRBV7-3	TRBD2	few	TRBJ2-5	CASSLVGGFQETQYF	TGTGCCAGCAGCTTAGTCGGGGGGTTCCAAGAGACCCAGTACTTC
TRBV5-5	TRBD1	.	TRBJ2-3	CASSLLGGSADTQYF	TGTGCCAGCAGCTTGCTAGGGGGCAGCGCAGATACGCAGTATTTT
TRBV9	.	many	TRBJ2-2	CASSSRERPGTGELFF	TGTGCCAGCAGCTCCCGAGAGCGCCCCGGGACCGGGGAGCTGTTTTTT
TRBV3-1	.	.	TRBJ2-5	CASSQGPQETQYF	TGTGCCAGCAGCCAAGGACCGCAAGAGACCCAGTACTTC
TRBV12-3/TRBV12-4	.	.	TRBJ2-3	CASRFADTQYF	TGTGCCAGCAGATTTGCAGATACGCAGTATTTT
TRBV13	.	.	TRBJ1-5	CASSLFRQGNQPQHF	TGTGCCAGCAGCTTATTTCGACAGGGCAATCAGCCCCAGCATTTT
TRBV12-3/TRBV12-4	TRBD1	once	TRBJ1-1	CASSLEQGANTEAFF	TGTGCCAGCAGTTTAGAGCAGGGGGCGAACACTGAAGCTTTCTTT
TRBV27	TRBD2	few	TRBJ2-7	CASSLMVAGGPYEQYF	TGTGCCAGCAGTTTAATGGTAGCGGGAGGGCCCTACGAGCAGTACTTC
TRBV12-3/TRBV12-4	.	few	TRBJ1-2	CATGGGSYGYTF	TGTGCCACGGGGGGGGGGTCATATGGCTACACCTTC
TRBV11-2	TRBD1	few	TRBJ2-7	CASSSRDRAPYEQYF	TGTGCCAGCAGCTCCCGGGACAGGGCCCCCTACGAGCAGTACTTC
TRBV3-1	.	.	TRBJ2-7	CASSQGQGRAEQYF	TGTGCCAGCAGCCAAGGACAGGGGAGGGCCGAGCAGTACTTC
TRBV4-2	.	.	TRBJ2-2	CASSQGILAGTGELFF	TGTGCCAGCAGCCAAGGGATTCTAGCAGGCACCGGGGAGCTGTTTTTT
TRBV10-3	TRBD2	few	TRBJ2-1	CAISGTSRDEQFF	TGTGCCATCAGTGGGACTAGTAGGGATGAGCAGTTCTTC
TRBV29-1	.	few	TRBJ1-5	CSVGVDSNQPQHF	TGCAGCGTCGGGGTCGATAGCAATCAGCCCCAGCATTTT